Shown below are 16 T cell receptor beta chains from a single sample sequenced in a study of blood T cell repertoires in COVID-19 (dated by TCRdb to 2018 to 2020). The protocol used for the library was the immunoSEQ multiplex PCR assay. Drawn from immuneACCESS, this table holds only the in-frame rearrangements with V and J called that TCRdb kept. Clones are partly lost; checked studies trace under half to an unresolved V gene and leave the rest unexplained. The sample table contains about 170,000 clones; only one count was recorded for around 85% of them. Clones ranked in the top ten supply about 1.2% of the sample. Sequencing was performed on peripheral blood. The receptor set was obtained from a man aged 55 to 69 who had recovered from COVID-19.

The CDR3 DNA reads TGTGCCGCTCAGGGTAACTATGGCTACACCTTC. Protein: CAAQGNYGYTF. The gene calls are TRBV28 and TRBJ1-2; a possible D gene is TRBD1 (5 bases). The ends were cut back, 11 bases at V and 1 base at J, with 8 bases in the middle. Germline V lookup: CDR1 MDHEN, CDR2 SYDVKM. The length of the CDR3 is 11 residues.

The V gene is TRBV7-9, the J gene TRBJ1-1; D gene unclear. Germline CDR1 reads SEHNR; CDR2 reads FQNEAQ (reference sequence). The CDR3 runs 16 residues. The germline V and J ends were trimmed by 1 base and 5 bases, with 17 bases remaining between them. CDR3 in amino acids: CASSLVIGGGSTEAFF. CDR3 bases: TGTGCCAGCAGCTTAGTTATTGGCGGAGGAAGTACTGAAGCTTTCTTT.

The chain employs TRBV6-6 and TRBJ2-2; D not resolved. This CDR3 is built from 14 residues. V was cut by 6 bases and J by 3 bases, with 11 bases left in between. Germline V gene sequence: CDR1 MNHNY, CDR2 SVGAGI (reference sequence). In nucleotides, the CDR3 is TGTGCCAGCAGCTTCCCCCGGGACACCGGGGAGCTGTTTTTT. Translated: CASSFPRDTGELFF.

The rearrangement joins TRBV9 to TRBJ1-5, with 9 nucleotides matching TRBD1. CDR1 and CDR2 (germline): SGDLS, YYNGEE. Germline trimming cut 3 bases from V and 6 bases from J; bases unmatched to any gene: 7. CDR3 size: 15 residues. This CDR3 reads CASSETGGAGQPQHF. The CDR3 DNA is TGTGCCAGCAGCGAAACAGGGGGCGCGGGTCAGCCCCAGCATTTT.

V is TRBV9 and J is TRBJ2-5, with TRBD2 matching 9 bases. CDR3 length: 15 amino acids. Germline-derived CDR1 and CDR2 are SGDLS and YYNGEE. V shed 3 bases, J shed 3 bases, and the junction held 6 bases outside the gene matches. Written as DNA, the CDR3 is TGTGCCAGCAGCGCGCACGGCGGGGGGGAAGAGACCCAGTACTTC. Protein product: CASSAHGGGEETQYF.

V usage is TRBV6-5 and J usage is TRBJ2-7, with TRBD1 identical over 10 bases. The V segment lost 0 bases and the J segment 2 bases; nucleotides outside the gene matches: 4. Germline values: CDR1 MNHEY, CDR2 SVGAGI. The CDR3 is 16 amino acids. CDR3 in amino acids: CASSYSGTGVTYEQYF. DNA for the CDR3: TGTGCCAGCAGTTACTCCGGGACAGGGGTAACCTACGAGCAGTACTTC.

Comments on this clone: At one boundary the junction diverges from the germline segment, which might be a read error. The chain joins TRBV7-7 to TRBJ2-5, with 8 bases fitting TRBD2. The CDR3 loop spans 15 amino acids. Germline V gives CDR1 SSHAT, CDR2 FNYEAQ (reference sequence). The CDR3: CASSWSGGSSETQYF. In DNA form, the CDR3 reads TGTGCTAGCAGCTGGAGCGGGGGAAGCTCCGAGACCCAGTACTTC.

This clone was counted only a few times. This chain uses TRBV4-1 with TRBJ1-3, with D unresolved. Trimming removed 0 bases at V and 0 bases at J, with 21 bases between. The CDR3 sequence is 20 residues long. Germline CDR1 and CDR2: MGHRA and YSYEKL. CDR3 loop: CASSQEPDTAILRSGNTIYF. Written as DNA, the CDR3 is TGCGCCAGCAGCCAAGAACCAGACACTGCAATCCTTCGCTCTGGAAACACCATATATTTT.

The chain combines TRBV6-2 or TRBV6-3 with TRBJ2-7; D might be TRBD2 (5 bases). The germline V and J ends were trimmed by 7 bases and 0 bases, with 19 bases remaining between them. Germline loops: CDR1 MNHEY, CDR2 SVGEGT. CDR3 length: 16 residues. As DNA, the CDR3 is TGTGCCAGCAACCCCTACCCCCAAGGGAGCTCCTACGAGCAGTACTTC. Translating gives CASNPYPQGSSYEQYF.

The rearrangement links TRBV5-8 to TRBJ2-5; a possible D gene is TRBD1 (6 bases). The germline V gene encodes CDR1 SGHTS and CDR2 YDEGEE. With 0 bases removed from V and 4 bases from J, the gap between germline ends came to 16 bases. The CDR3 is 16 amino acids. This CDR3 reads CASSLELGQGTETQYF. In DNA, the CDR3 is TGTGCCAGCAGCTTGGAGCTGGGACAAGGAACAGAGACCCAGTACTTC.

Only a few counts were recorded for this clone. The V and J genes are TRBV2 and TRBJ1-2; 7 bases align to TRBD1. Germline CDR1 is SNHLY and CDR2 is FYNNEI. Unmatched junction bases numbered 4, after V lost 3 bases and J lost 6 bases. The CDR3 consists of 13 residues. The CDR3 protein is CASSEQGEDGYTF. CDR3 DNA sequence: TGTGCCAGCAGTGAGCAGGGGGAGGATGGCTACACCTTC.

This clone has more than one count but fewer than ten. The gene calls are TRBV3-1 (or the pseudogene TRBV3-2) and TRBJ1-1; TRBD1 might be the D (6 bases). This CDR3 region has 16 residues. Per germline, CDR1 LGHDT and CDR2 YNNKEL (reference sequence). Deletions cut 1 base from V and 1 base from J, with 13 bases between. The CDR3 nucleotides are TGTGCCAGCAGCCAAGGGGGGGGCGCACCGAACACTGAAGCTTTCTTT. It codes for CASSQGGGAPNTEAFF.

The chain links TRBV10-3 to TRBJ1-2; D is undetermined. The germline CDR1 and CDR2 sequences are ENHRY and SYGVKD. The V end was cut by 4 bases, the J end by 4 bases, with 10 bases between. The CDR3 extends over 13 amino acids. CDR3: CAISVAGPYGYTF. CDR3 nucleotides: TGTGCCATCAGTGTAGCGGGCCCCTATGGCTACACCTTC.

This chain joins TRBV7-3 and TRBJ2-3; D perhaps matches TRBD2 (6 bases). Germline loops: CDR1 SGHTA, CDR2 FQGTGA. This CDR3 has 13 amino acids. Between the trimmed V and J ends, which lost 4 bases and 6 bases, there was a span of 11 bases. In DNA form, the CDR3 reads TGTGCCAGCAGCTGGGGCGGGGACGATACGCAGTATTTT. It encodes CASSWGGDDTQYF.

This clone was seen just once. The chain employs TRBV3-1 (or the pseudogene TRBV3-2) and TRBJ2-5, with TRBD2 matching over 8 bases. Per the germline V gene, CDR1 is LGHDT and CDR2 is YNNKEL (reference sequence). This CDR3 has 15 amino acids. V dropped 3 bases and J dropped 5; count of bases not matched to a gene: 8. The CDR3 sequence is CASSHRGGSQETQYF. For the CDR3, the DNA is TGTGCCAGCAGCCATCGGGGGGGCTCGCAGGAGACCCAGTACTTC.

The V and J genes are TRBV27 and TRBJ2-3; D is undetermined. Germline V gene sequence: CDR1 MNHEY, CDR2 SMNVEV (reference sequence). Trimming stripped 3 bases from V and 2 bases from J, with 9 bases between. This CDR3 comprises 14 residues. The CDR3 is CASSFSRFTDTQYF. Here the CDR3 DNA reads TGTGCCAGCAGTTTTAGCCGATTCACAGATACGCAGTATTTT.